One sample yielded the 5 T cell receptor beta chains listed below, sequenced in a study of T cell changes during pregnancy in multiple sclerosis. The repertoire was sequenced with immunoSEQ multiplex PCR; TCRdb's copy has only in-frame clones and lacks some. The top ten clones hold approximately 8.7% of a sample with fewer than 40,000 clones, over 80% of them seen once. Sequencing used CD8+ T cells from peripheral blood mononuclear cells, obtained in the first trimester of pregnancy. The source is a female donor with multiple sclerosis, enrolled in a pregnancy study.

CDR3 coding DNA: TGTGCCAGCAGTTTAATGGCAGGGGTTCAGCCCCAGCATTTT. Translated, it gives CASSLMAGVQPQHF. The genes are TRBV28 and TRBJ1-5, with D tentatively TRBD1 (6 bases). The V gene's germline CDR1 is MDHEN and CDR2 SYDVKM. V lost 2 bases to trimming and J lost 6 bases, with 11 bases between them. CDR3 length equals 14 residues. Based on the CDR3 plus reference TRBV28 and TRBJ1-5, the full variable domain is DVKVTQSSRYLVKRTGEKVFLECVQDMDHENMFWYRQDPGLGLRLIYFSYDVKMKEKGDIPEGYSVSREKKERFSLILESASTNQTSMYLCASSLMAGVQPQHFGDGTRLSIL.

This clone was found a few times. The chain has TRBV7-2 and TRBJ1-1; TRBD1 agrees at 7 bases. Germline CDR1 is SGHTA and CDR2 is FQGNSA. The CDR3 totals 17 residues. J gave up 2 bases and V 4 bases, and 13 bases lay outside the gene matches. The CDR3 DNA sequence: TGTGCCAGCAGCTCGTCCCTCTACAGGGGCGATAACACTGAAGCTTTCTTT. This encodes CASSSSLYRGDNTEAFF.

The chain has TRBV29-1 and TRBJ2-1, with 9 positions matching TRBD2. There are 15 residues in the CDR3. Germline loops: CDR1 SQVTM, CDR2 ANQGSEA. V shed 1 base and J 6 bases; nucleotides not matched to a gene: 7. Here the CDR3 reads CSVEAASGILNEQFF. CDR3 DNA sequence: TGCAGCGTTGAAGCCGCTAGCGGGATTCTCAATGAGCAGTTCTTC.

In nucleotides, the CDR3 is TGTGCCAGCAGCTTTACAGTAGCGACCCAAGAGACCCAGTACTTC. Its protein product is CASSFTVATQETQYF. This sequence joins TRBV11-2 and TRBJ2-5, with a possible D match to TRBD2 (5 bases). Trimming shortened V by 3 bases and J by 1 base, and 12 bases separated the two germline ends. Germline lookup yields CDR1 SGHAT and CDR2 FQNNGV. The CDR3 is made up of 15 amino acids.

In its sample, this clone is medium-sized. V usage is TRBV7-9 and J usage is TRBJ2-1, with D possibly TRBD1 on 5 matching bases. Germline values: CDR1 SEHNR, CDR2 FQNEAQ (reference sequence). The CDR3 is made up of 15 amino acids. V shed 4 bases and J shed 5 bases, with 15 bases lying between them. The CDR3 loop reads CASSSARVIDNEQFF. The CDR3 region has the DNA TGTGCCAGCAGCTCGGCCAGGGTGATTGACAATGAGCAGTTCTTC.